A selection of T cell receptor beta chains follows, all from one sample in a study of cytomegalovirus exposure and HLA in healthy donors. Sequencing was performed with immunoSEQ multiplex PCR; in TCRdb, only in-frame clones are kept and a portion is missing. The sample shows over 70,000 clones, around 70% of them seen only once. The sequencing input was PBMCs. The origin of the receptors is a human donor in good health. CDR3s include the opening cysteine and the closing phenylalanine or tryptophan. The D gene is left open where the match is weak. Some rows mark clone size as missing; the rest say once, few, many or name a class of expanded clone.

clone_size	v_call	j_call	d_call	cdr3_aa	cdr3_nt
-	TRBV4-1	TRBJ2-2	TRBD2	CASSLLLGLAGAANTGELFF	TGCGCCAGCAGCCTCCTATTGGGACTAGCGGGAGCGGCGAACACCGGGGAGCTGTTTTTT
-	TRBV4-1	TRBJ1-4	-	CASSPRGHTEKLFF	TGCGCCAGCAGCCCACGAGGACACACAGAAAAACTGTTTTTT
-	TRBV7-9	TRBJ2-1	-	CASSFGGHVPKDNEQFF	TGTGCCAGCAGCTTTGGAGGGCACGTGCCCAAAGACAATGAGCAGTTCTTC
-	TRBV13	TRBJ2-1	TRBD2	CASSRGLAGGPRNEQFF	TGTGCCAGCAGTCGAGGGCTAGCGGGAGGCCCCCGGAATGAGCAGTTCTTC
few	TRBV13	TRBJ1-2	TRBD1	CASSFGTDNGYTF	TGTGCCAGCAGCTTTGGGACAGATAATGGCTACACCTTC
-	TRBV7-9	TRBJ1-5	-	CASSPAGVGSNQPQHF	TGTGCCAGCAGCCCAGCGGGAGTAGGTAGCAATCAGCCCCAGCATTTT
-	TRBV30	TRBJ2-1	TRBD1	CAWSHRRDRVNNEQFF	TGTGCCTGGAGCCACAGGCGGGACAGGGTGAACAATGAGCAGTTCTTC
-	TRBV4-1	TRBJ2-1	TRBD2	CASSQPSGSIYEQFF	TGCGCCAGCAGCCAACCAAGCGGGAGTATCTATGAGCAGTTCTTC
-	TRBV10-2	TRBJ2-7	TRBD2	CASSDGLAGPYEQYF	TGCGCCAGCAGTGACGGGCTAGCGGGACCCTACGAGCAGTACTTC
-	TRBV5-1	TRBJ1-1	TRBD1	CASSLWDRNTEAFF	TGCGCCAGCAGCCTATGGGACAGAAACACTGAAGCTTTCTTT
-	TRBV19	TRBJ2-7	-	CASSIMRLPYEQYF	TGTGCCAGTAGTATAATGCGACTACCCTACGAGCAGTACTTC
-	TRBV6-1	TRBJ1-5	-	CASVGQYSNQPQHF	TGTGCCAGCGTAGGACAGTATAGCAATCAGCCCCAGCATTTT
-	TRBV6-1	TRBJ1-1	-	CASSAPPTGNTEAFF	TGTGCCAGCAGTGCACCCCCGACAGGGAACACTGAAGCTTTCTTT
-	TRBV5-1	TRBJ1-1	TRBD1	CASRLGTGGTEAFF	TGCGCCAGCAGACTTGGGACAGGGGGGACTGAAGCTTTCTTT
once	TRBV29-1	TRBJ1-2	TRBD1	CSVPIARTGAMGYGYTF	TGCAGCGTGCCGATAGCCCGGACAGGTGCGATGGGCTATGGCTACACCTTC
-	TRBV6-1	TRBJ2-6	-	CASSEKAEGANVLTF	TGTGCCAGCAGTGAAAAGGCGGAAGGGGCCAACGTCCTGACTTTC
-	TRBV7-8	TRBJ1-2	TRBD1	CASSFYSQGADGYTF	TGTGCCAGCAGCTTTTATTCACAGGGGGCGGATGGCTACACCTTC
few	TRBV27	TRBJ2-1	-	CASKEGNYNEQFF	TGTGCCAGCAAGGAGGGTAATTACAATGAGCAGTTCTTC
-	TRBV6-6	TRBJ1-1	TRBD1	CASSYSPGTGGTEAFF	TGTGCCAGCAGTTACTCACCCGGGACAGGGGGAACTGAAGCTTTCTTT
-	TRBV6-5	TRBJ1-3	-	CASSFRFNSGNTIYF	TGTGCCAGCAGTTTCCGGTTTAACTCTGGAAACACCATATATTTT
-	TRBV5-1	TRBJ2-7	-	CASSILSSESYEQYF	TGCGCCAGCAGCATCCTCTCTAGCGAATCCTACGAGCAGTACTTC
-	TRBV5-1	TRBJ2-2	-	CASSIGGSNTGELFF	TGCGCCAGCAGTATAGGGGGTTCGAACACCGGGGAGCTGTTTTTT
-	TRBV7-9	TRBJ2-1	TRBD2	CASSGGLAGYNEQFF	TGTGCCAGCAGCGGGGGACTAGCGGGCTACAATGAGCAGTTCTTC
once	TRBV5-1	TRBJ1-1	-	CASSFRSEGTEAFF	TGCGCCAGCAGCTTTAGGTCCGAGGGTACTGAAGCTTTCTTT
-	TRBV10-3	TRBJ1-1	TRBD1	CAIRRTGENTEAFF	TGTGCCATCAGGCGGACAGGGGAGAACACTGAAGCTTTCTTT
-	TRBV7-2	TRBJ2-3	TRBD1	CASSLEDRGTDTQYF	TGTGCCAGCAGCTTAGAAGACAGGGGCACAGATACGCAGTATTTT
-	TRBV7-9	TRBJ1-2	TRBD1	CASSLDRGNYGYTF	TGTGCCAGCAGCTTAGACAGGGGGAACTATGGCTACACCTTC
once	TRBV5-1	TRBJ2-7	TRBD1	CASSFSTGQGSYEQYF	TGCGCCAGCAGCTTCTCGACGGGACAGGGGTCCTACGAGCAGTACTTC
-	TRBV14	TRBJ2-7	-	CASSKGLNYEQYF	TGTGCCAGCAGCAAGGGACTTAACTACGAGCAGTACTTC
-	TRBV9	TRBJ2-7	TRBD2	CASSREATYEQYF	TGTGCCAGCAGCCGGGAGGCGACCTACGAGCAGTACTTC
-	TRBV10-3	TRBJ1-3	TRBD1	CAISRQGRNTIYF	TGTGCCATCAGCCGACAGGGTAGAAACACCATATATTTT
few	TRBV5-4	TRBJ2-2	-	CASSGSGTPTGELFF	TGTGCCAGCAGCGGATCCGGGACACCCACCGGGGAGCTGTTTTTT
few	TRBV6-1	TRBJ1-1	-	CASSLNRDGNTEAFF	TGTGCCAGCAGCCTAAACAGGGACGGGAACACTGAAGCTTTCTTT
-	TRBV9	TRBJ2-2	-	CASSRGTNTGELFF	TGTGCCAGCAGCCGGGGGACGAACACCGGGGAGCTGTTTTTT
-	TRBV7-9	TRBJ2-1	-	CASTPTSPYNEQFF	TGTGCCAGCACCCCGACTAGTCCCTACAATGAGCAGTTCTTC
-	TRBV5-5	TRBJ2-7	-	CASSLGLGGYEQYF	TGTGCCAGCAGCTTGGGGTTAGGGGGCTACGAGCAGTACTTC
-	TRBV5-1	TRBJ2-7	TRBD1	CASSLAGTGDEQYF	TGCGCCAGCAGCTTGGCGGGGACAGGGGACGAGCAGTACTTC
-	TRBV27	TRBJ2-3	TRBD2	CASSRSGSTDTQYF	TGTGCCAGCAGCCGTAGCGGGAGCACAGATACGCAGTATTTT
-	TRBV6-1	TRBJ1-4	-	CASSEPWAREKLFF	TGTGCCAGCAGTGAGCCCTGGGCGAGAGAAAAACTGTTTTTT
-	TRBV15	TRBJ1-1	TRBD1	CATSWDRGTEAFF	TGTGCCACCAGTTGGGACAGGGGGACTGAAGCTTTCTTT
-	TRBV6-5	TRBJ1-1	-	CASSYPLTEAFF	TGTGCCAGCAGTTACCCTCTCACTGAAGCTTTCTTT
-	TRBV10-3	TRBJ2-5	-	CAISESIGGRETQYF	TGTGCCATCAGTGAGTCGATCGGGGGGCGAGAGACCCAGTACTTC
-	TRBV4-1	TRBJ1-3	TRBD1	CASSLTGQESSGNTIYF	TGCGCCAGCAGCCTTACGGGACAGGAGAGCTCTGGAAACACCATATATTTT
-	TRBV19	TRBJ1-1	TRBD1	CASTQGARNTEAFF	TGTGCCAGTACTCAGGGGGCGCGGAACACTGAAGCTTTCTTT
-	TRBV4-1	TRBJ2-7	TRBD1	CASSRTGGNEQYF	TGCGCCAGCAGCCGTACAGGGGGCAACGAGCAGTACTTC
-	TRBV5-4	TRBJ1-3	TRBD1	CASSLAGTAGNTIYF	TGTGCCAGCAGCTTGGCCGGGACAGCTGGAAACACCATATATTTT
-	TRBV27	TRBJ2-2	-	CASLAVRAGAGELFF	TGTGCCAGTTTGGCGGTCAGGGCAGGCGCCGGGGAGCTGTTTTTT
-	TRBV2	TRBJ2-4	-	CASSLIGMVKNIQYF	TGTGCCAGCAGTCTCATCGGGATGGTCAAAAACATTCAGTACTTC
once	TRBV30	TRBJ1-2	-	CAWSRGNYGYTF	TGTGCCTGGAGCCGGGGGAACTATGGCTACACCTTC
-	TRBV6-4	TRBJ1-1	TRBD1	CASLPGQATEAFF	TGTGCCAGCCTACCGGGACAGGCGACTGAAGCTTTCTTT
-	TRBV5-5	TRBJ2-3	TRBD2	CASSLSVTSGATDTQYF	TGTGCCAGCAGCTTGAGCGTGACTAGCGGGGCCACAGATACGCAGTATTTT
-	TRBV4-1	TRBJ1-5	-	CASSQDWPSNQPQHF	TGCGCCAGCAGCCAAGATTGGCCCAGCAATCAGCCCCAGCATTTT
-	TRBV9	TRBJ2-5	TRBD1	CASSLQGAWETQYF	TGTGCCAGCAGCTTGCAGGGGGCGTGGGAGACCCAGTACTTC
-	TRBV27	TRBJ2-1	TRBD2	CASSLAGGGGNEQFF	TGTGCCAGCAGTTTGGCGGGAGGGGGGGGAAATGAGCAGTTCTTC
-	TRBV19	TRBJ1-5	TRBD1	CATLGQGWNQPQHF	TGTGCCACCCTGGGACAGGGATGGAATCAGCCCCAGCATTTT